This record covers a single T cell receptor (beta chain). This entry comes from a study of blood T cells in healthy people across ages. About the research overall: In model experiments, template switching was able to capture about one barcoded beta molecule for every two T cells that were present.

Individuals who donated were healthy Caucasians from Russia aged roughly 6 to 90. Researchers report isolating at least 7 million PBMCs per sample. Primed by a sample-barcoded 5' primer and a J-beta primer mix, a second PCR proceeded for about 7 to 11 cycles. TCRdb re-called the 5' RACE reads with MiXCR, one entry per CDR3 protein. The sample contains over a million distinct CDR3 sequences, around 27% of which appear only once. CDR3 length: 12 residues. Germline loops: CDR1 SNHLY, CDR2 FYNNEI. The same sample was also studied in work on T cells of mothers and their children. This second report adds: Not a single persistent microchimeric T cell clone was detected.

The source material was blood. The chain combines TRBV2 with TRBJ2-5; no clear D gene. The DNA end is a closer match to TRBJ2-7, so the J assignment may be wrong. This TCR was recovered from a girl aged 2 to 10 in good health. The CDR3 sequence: CASIQGQNEQYF. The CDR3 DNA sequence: TGTGCCAGCATTCAAGGGCAAAACGAGCAGTACTTC.